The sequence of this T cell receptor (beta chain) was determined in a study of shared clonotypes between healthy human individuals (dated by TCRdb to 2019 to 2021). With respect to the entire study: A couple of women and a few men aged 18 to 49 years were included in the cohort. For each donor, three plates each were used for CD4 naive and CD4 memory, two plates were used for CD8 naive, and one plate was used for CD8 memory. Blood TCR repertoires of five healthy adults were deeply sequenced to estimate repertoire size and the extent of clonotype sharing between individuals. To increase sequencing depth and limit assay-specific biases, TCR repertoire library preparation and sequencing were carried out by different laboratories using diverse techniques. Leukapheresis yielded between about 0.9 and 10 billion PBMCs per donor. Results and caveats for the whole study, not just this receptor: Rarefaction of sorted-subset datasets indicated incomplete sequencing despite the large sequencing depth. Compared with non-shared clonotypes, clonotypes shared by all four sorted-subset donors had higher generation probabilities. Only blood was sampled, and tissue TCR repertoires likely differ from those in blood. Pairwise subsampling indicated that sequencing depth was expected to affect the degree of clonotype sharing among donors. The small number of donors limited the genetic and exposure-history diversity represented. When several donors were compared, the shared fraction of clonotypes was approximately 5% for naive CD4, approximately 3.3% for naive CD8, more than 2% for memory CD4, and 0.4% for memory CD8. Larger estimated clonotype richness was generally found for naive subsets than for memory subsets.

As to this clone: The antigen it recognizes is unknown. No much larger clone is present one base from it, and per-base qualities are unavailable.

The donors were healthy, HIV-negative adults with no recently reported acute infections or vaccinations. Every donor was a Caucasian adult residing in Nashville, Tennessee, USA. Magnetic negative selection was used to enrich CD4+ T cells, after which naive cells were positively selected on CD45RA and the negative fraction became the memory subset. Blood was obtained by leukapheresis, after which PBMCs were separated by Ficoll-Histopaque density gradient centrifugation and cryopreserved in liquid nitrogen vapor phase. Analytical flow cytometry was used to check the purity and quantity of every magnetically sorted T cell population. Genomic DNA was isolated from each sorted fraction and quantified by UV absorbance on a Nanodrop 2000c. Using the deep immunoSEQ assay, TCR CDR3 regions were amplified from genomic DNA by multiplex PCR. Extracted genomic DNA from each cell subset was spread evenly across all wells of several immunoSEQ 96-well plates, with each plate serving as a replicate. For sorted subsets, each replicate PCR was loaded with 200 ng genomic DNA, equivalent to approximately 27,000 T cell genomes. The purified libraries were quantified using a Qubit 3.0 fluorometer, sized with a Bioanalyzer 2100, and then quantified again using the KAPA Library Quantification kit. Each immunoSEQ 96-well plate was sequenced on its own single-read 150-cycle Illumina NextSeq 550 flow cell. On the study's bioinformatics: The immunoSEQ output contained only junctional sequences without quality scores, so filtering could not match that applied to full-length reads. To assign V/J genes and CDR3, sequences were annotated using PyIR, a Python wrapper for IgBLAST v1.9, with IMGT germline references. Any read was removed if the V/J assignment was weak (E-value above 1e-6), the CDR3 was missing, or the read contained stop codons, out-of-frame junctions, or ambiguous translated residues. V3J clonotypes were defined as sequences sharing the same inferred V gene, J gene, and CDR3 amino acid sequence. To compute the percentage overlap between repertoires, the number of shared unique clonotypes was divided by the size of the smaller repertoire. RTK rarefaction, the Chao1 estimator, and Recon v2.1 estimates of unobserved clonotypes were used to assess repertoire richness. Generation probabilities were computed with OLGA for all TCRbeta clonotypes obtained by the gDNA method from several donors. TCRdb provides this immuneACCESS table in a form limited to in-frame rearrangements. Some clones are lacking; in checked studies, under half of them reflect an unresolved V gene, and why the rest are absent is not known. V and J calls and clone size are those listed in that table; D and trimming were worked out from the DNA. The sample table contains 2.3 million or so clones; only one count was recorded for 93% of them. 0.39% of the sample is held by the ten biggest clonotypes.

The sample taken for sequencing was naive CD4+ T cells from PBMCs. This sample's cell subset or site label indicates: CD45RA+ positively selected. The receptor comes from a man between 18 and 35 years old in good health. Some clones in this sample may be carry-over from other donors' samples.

CDR3 protein: CASSPGIRAPAREQYF. The DNA sequence is given as TGTGCCAGCTCACCGGGGATTCGGGCCCCTGCAAGGGAGCAGTACTTC. The chain is made from TRBV18 and TRBJ2-7; there is no confident call for the D gene. According to the germline V gene, CDR1 reads KGHSH and CDR2 reads LQKENI. The junction shows trimming of 3 bases on V and 7 bases on J, plus 22 bases between the germline ends. From the cysteine up to the phenylalanine, the CDR3 has a length of 16 residues. Only the CDR3 portion is preserved as DNA: 48 bases, with reading frame beginning at the first base.